Reported below is one T cell receptor beta chain. These data originate in a study of blood T cell repertoires in COVID-19. Sequenced by immunoSEQ multiplex PCR; TCRdb stores in-frame clones only, minus some. The sample lists about 250,000 clones, roughly 85% occurring once. Germline V gives CDR1 SGHDT, CDR2 YYEEEE. V lost 4 bases and J 4 bases, leaving 3 bases between the germline ends. The CDR3 contains 11 residues. Sequencing was performed on peripheral blood. This receptor was obtained from a man aged 50 to 60 with active or convalescent COVID-19. This chain joins TRBV5-6 and TRBJ2-1, with D uncertain. The CDR3 sequence is CASSLYNEQFF. Written as DNA, the CDR3 is TGTGCCAGCAGCCTATACAATGAGCAGTTCTTC.